The 28 T cell receptor beta chains presented below share a single source sample, sequenced in a study of CXCR3-negative and CXCR3-positive naive CD8 T cells (dated by TCRdb to about 2019). Broad study findings and their caveats: Compared with CXCR3-negative naive cells, CXCR3-positive naive cells had TRB CDR3s with higher hydrophobicity (lower Kidera factor 4), lower energy, and higher strength and volume indices.

TCRdb shows the sequencer as NextSeq 550. The Human TCR Profiling Kit (MiLaboratory) was used to make UMI-labeled 5' RACE TRB cDNA libraries. The reads, reprocessed by TCRdb, yield one row per CDR3 protein sequence and no DNA. The sample table gives roughly 120,000 distinct CDR3 sequences. The ten largest clones capture about 0.61% of the sample. For these TCRs, the target antigens are not known. The sample comprised naive CXCR3+ CD8+ T cells from blood. The sample's cell subset or site label, decoded: CD45RO-CCR7+CD27+CD95- naive CD8+ T cells expressing CXCR3 (TNR3+). The receptor source for this set is a human donor in good health. Some clones in this sample may be carry-over from other donors' samples.

The chain uses TRBV29-1 and TRBJ2-7; TCRdb picks TRBD1, but there is no DNA to check that call. The CDR3 contains 13 residues. The germline gives CDR1 SQVTM, CDR2 ANQGSEA. CDR3 amino acids: CSVSTGLSDEQYF.

The CDR3 sequence: CASSPGTGGNQPQHF. The chain uses TRBV5-1 and TRBJ1-5; TCRdb reports TRBD1, a call that lacks DNA to check it against. The CDR3 runs to 15 residues. Germline CDR1 and CDR2: SGHRS and YFSETQ.

CDR3 in amino acids: CASTWTEDYEQYF. This rearrangement joins TRBV7-9 to TRBJ2-7; TCRdb's D gene call, TRBD2, goes unchecked for lack of DNA. The CDR3 loop spans 13 amino acids. Germline V gene data show CDR1 as SEHNR and CDR2 as FQNEAQ (reference sequence).

The V call is TRBV28, the J call TRBJ2-1; TCRdb proposes TRBD2, but this gene call is untestable without DNA. CDR1 MDHEN and CDR2 SYDVKM come from the germline V gene. This CDR3 region has 15 residues. This chain's CDR3 is CASSSRDFGSNEQFF.

The chain uses TRBV20-1 and TRBJ2-1; TCRdb reports TRBD1, a call that lacks DNA to check it against. CDR3 size: 13 residues. Germline V CDR1 and CDR2: DFQATT, SNEGSKA (reference sequence). CDR3 region: CSASPGQANEQFF.

The rearrangement joins TRBV6-2 or TRBV6-3 to TRBJ2-7; TCRdb's D call of TRBD2 is untestable without DNA. The CDR3 has 13 residues. Germline CDR1 reads MNHEY; CDR2 reads SVGEGT. CDR3 in amino acids: CASETSGTYEQYF.

The J gene is TRBJ2-4, the V gene TRBV7-9; the D gene TCRdb calls, TRBD2, cannot be checked with no DNA. The length of the CDR3 is 15 residues. In germline, CDR1 is SEHNR, CDR2 FQNEAQ (reference sequence). CDR3 loop: CASSSAWGGQNIQYF. The complete variable domain, with remaining parts taken from reference TRBV7-9 and TRBJ2-4, reads DTGVSQNPRHKITKRGQNVTFRCDPISEHNRLYWYRQTLGQGPEFLTYFQNEAQLEKSRLLSDRFSAERPKGSFSTLEIQRTEQGDSAMYLCASSSAWGGQNIQYFGAGTRLSVL.

The CDR3 loop reads CASSLDGSGGGTQFF. This chain joins TRBV11-1 and TRBJ2-1; without DNA, the TCRdb call of TRBD2 cannot be checked. In germline, CDR1 is SGHAT, CDR2 FQDESV (reference sequence). The CDR3 is 15 amino acids.

The chain links TRBV4-1 to TRBJ1-6. The CDR3 runs to 18 residues. Germline CDR1 reads MGHRA; CDR2 reads YSYEKL. The CDR3: CASSQDFTRSSYNSPLHF.

This chain uses TRBV6-2 or TRBV6-3 with TRBJ1-2; TCRdb's assignment of TRBD1 cannot be checked, as there is no DNA. Germline V gene lookup returns CDR1 MNHEY and CDR2 SVGEGT. CDR3 length equals 14 residues. CDR3 sequence: CASSWTGDGTAGTF.

V is TRBV23-1 and J is TRBJ2-1; the TCRdb call, TRBD2, lacks DNA for checking. TRBV23-1 is an ORF, and what it does is uncertain. This CDR3 has 14 amino acids. CDR3 region: CASSRREAYNEQFF.

The CDR3 is CASRDRGSYNEQFF. The genes are TRBV13 and TRBJ2-1. CDR1 PRHDT and CDR2 FYEKMQ come from the germline V gene (reference sequence). The CDR3 runs to 14 residues.

The chain links TRBV20-1 to TRBJ2-7. The CDR3 has 13 amino acids. CDR1 is DFQATT, CDR2 SNEGSKA, per germline (reference sequence). CDR3 protein: CSARVRLEYEQYF.

The chain couples TRBV20-1 to TRBJ2-3. The V gene's germline CDR1 is DFQATT and CDR2 SNEGSKA (reference sequence). The CDR3 is made up of 12 amino acids. CDR3 protein: CSVRFVGDTQYF.

The chain couples TRBV2 to TRBJ2-3; as DNA is missing, the TRBD2 call by TCRdb cannot be tested. This CDR3 comprises 14 residues. The germline gives CDR1 SNHLY, CDR2 FYNNEI. The CDR3 loop reads CANDSGRVTDTQYF.

The gene calls are TRBV15 and TRBJ2-2; without DNA, the TCRdb call of TRBD1 cannot be checked. Germline V lookup: CDR1 LNHNV, CDR2 YYDKDF (reference sequence). The CDR3 runs 13 residues. This CDR3 is CATIVGATGELFF. Full variable domain (rest looked up from reference TRBV15 and TRBJ2-2): DAMVIQNPRYQVTQFGKPVTLSCSQTLNHNVMYWYQQKSSQAPKLLFHYYDKDFNNEADTPDNFQSRRPNTSFCFLDIRSPGLGDTAMYLCATIVGATGELFFGEGSRLTVL.

This chain uses TRBV4-1 with TRBJ2-7; TCRdb selects TRBD1, and the lack of DNA leaves this call unchecked. In germline, CDR1 is MGHRA, CDR2 YSYEKL. The CDR3 extends over 15 amino acids. CDR3 sequence reads: CASSLQTGGGYEQYF.

The gene calls are TRBV7-9 and TRBJ1-2. Germline V CDR1 and CDR2: SEHNR, FQNEAQ (reference sequence). This CDR3 has 13 residues. The CDR3 sequence: CASSLGGRNGYTF.

The chain carries TRBV19 and TRBJ2-1. The CDR3 contains 13 residues. Germline lookup yields CDR1 LNHDA and CDR2 SQIVND (reference sequence). CDR3 amino acids: CASSKDVNNEQFF. Based on the CDR3 plus reference TRBV19 and TRBJ2-1, the full variable domain is DGGITQSPKYLFRKEGQNVTLSCEQNLNHDAMYWYRQDPGQGLRLIYYSQIVNDFQKGDIAEGYSVSREKKESFPLTVTSAQKNPTAFYLCASSKDVNNEQFFGPGTRLTVL.

CDR3 region: CAISGPSSYEQYF. This chain connects TRBV10-3 to TRBJ2-7. The CDR3 has 13 amino acids. The germline V gene encodes CDR1 ENHRY and CDR2 SYGVKD.

The J gene is TRBJ2-2, the V gene TRBV4-3. This CDR3 region has 15 residues. Germline-derived CDR1 and CDR2 are LGHNA and YSLEER. This chain's CDR3 is CASSQVIGNTGELFF.

The V gene is TRBV6-6, the J gene TRBJ2-3; TCRdb's D call, TRBD1, is unchecked because there is no DNA. The length of the CDR3 is 14 residues. Germline V CDR1 and CDR2: MNHNY, SVGAGI (reference sequence). CDR3 residues: CASEGTGGTDTQYF.

The V and J genes are TRBV29-1 and TRBJ1-3; the TRBD1 assignment by TCRdb is unverifiable without DNA. Germline assignment: CDR1 SQVTM and CDR2 ANQGSEA. The CDR3 is 14 residues long. The CDR3: CSAKDSNSGNTIYF.

CDR3 residues: CASSRESGANVLTF. The rearrangement links TRBV7-9 to TRBJ2-6. CDR1 and CDR2 from the germline V gene are SEHNR and FQNEAQ (reference sequence). CDR3 length: 14 residues.

V and J are TRBV9 and TRBJ1-2. CDR1 and CDR2 from the germline V gene are SGDLS and YYNGEE. This CDR3 has 14 amino acids. CDR3 in amino acids: CASSVEAGGFGYTF.

This rearrangement joins TRBV7-6 to TRBJ2-7. In germline, CDR1 is SGHVS, CDR2 FNYEAQ. The CDR3 loop spans 15 amino acids. CDR3 region: CASSPLVGGWYEQYF. The variable domain in full, completed from reference TRBV7-6 and TRBJ2-7, reads GAGVSQSPRYKVTKRGQDVALRCDPISGHVSLYWYRQALGQGPEFLTYFNYEAQQDKSGLPNDRFSAERPEGSISTLTIQRTEQRDSAMYRCASSPLVGGWYEQYFGPGTRLTVT.

The V and J genes are TRBV29-1 and TRBJ2-1; TCRdb indicates TRBD1, and absent DNA this call remains unverified. Germline lookup yields CDR1 SQVTM and CDR2 ANQGSEA. The CDR3 is made up of 15 amino acids. CDR3 sequence: CSVEDEGTAYNEQFF.

The genes are TRBV28 and TRBJ1-2. CDR3 length equals 16 residues. Germline V gene sequence: CDR1 MDHEN, CDR2 SYDVKM. The chain's CDR3 is CASSLPSFPLDRGYTF.